The clone carrying this TCR beta chain came up a few times. The germline V gene encodes CDR1 DFQATT and CDR2 SNEGSKA (reference sequence). The V end was cut by 0 bases, the J end by 12 bases, with 35 bases between. The CDR3 spans 20 residues. The source of the sample is a study of T cell repertoires in cytomegalovirus infection. From the reads, TCRdb called clonotypes with MiXCR, one entry per CDR3 protein. The data show a few hundred thousand distinct CDR3 sequences, with roughly 15% seen just once and 8.8% held by the top ten. The source material was PBMCs. The source is a human donor in good health (CMV status not recorded). Some clones in this sample may be carry-over from other donors' samples. The chain has TRBV20-1 and TRBJ1-4; D may be TRBD1 (6 bases). Here the CDR3 DNA reads TGCAGTGCTAGAGATCCCGGGGGCAGATCCGTTAGTCGTGTTCAAAGGGAACTGTTTTTT. Its translation is CSARDPGGRSVSRVQRELFF.